One sample yielded the 25 T cell receptor beta chains listed below, sequenced in a study of prognosis after radiotherapy for stage I lung cancer. The genomic DNA TCR beta CDR3 region underwent two rounds of multiplex PCR. With primers specific to each TRBV and TRBJ gene, the first-round PCR was performed. TCRdb re-derived calls from the multiplex PCR reads in MiXCR, one entry per CDR3 protein. This table has 25,000 to 35,000 distinct CDR3 sequences, under 60% appearing once. The sample in question was PBMCs, obtained before or after stereotactic body radiation therapy (not recorded which). The receptors originated from a donor of 50 years or more with non-small cell lung cancer.

J is TRBJ1-1 and V is TRBV7-9, with a possible D match to TRBD1 (6 bases). CDR3 length: 15 residues. Trimming shortened V by 9 bases and J by 3 bases, and 20 bases separated the two germline ends. The germline gives CDR1 SEHNR, CDR2 FQNEAQ (reference sequence). CDR3 residues: CASRPPGAGDTEAFF. The CDR3 region has the DNA TGTGCCAGTAGACCACCAGGGGCAGGGGACACTGAAGCTTTCTTT. The full variable domain, in which reference TRBV7-9 and TRBJ1-1 provide the parts outside the CDR3, is DTGVSQNPRHKITKRGQNVTFRCDPISEHNRLYWYRQTLGQGPEFLTYFQNEAQLEKSRLLSDRFSAERPKGSFSTLEIQRTEQGDSAMYLCASRPPGAGDTEAFFGQGTRLTVV.

This rearrangement joins TRBV7-2 to TRBJ2-7, with 10 bases fitting TRBD1. The CDR3 extends over 15 amino acids. CDR1 and CDR2 (germline): SGHTA, FQGNSA. The V gene end was trimmed by 1 base and the J gene end by 7 bases; junction bases not matched to a gene: 7. The CDR3 bases are TGTGCCAGCAGCTTAGAGGGACAGGGGACGCGGGAGCAGTACTTC. As protein: CASSLEGQGTREQYF. Full variable domain (remainder filled in from reference TRBV7-2 and TRBJ2-7): GAGVSQSPSNKVTEKGKDVELRCDPISGHTALYWYRQSLGQGLEFLIYFQGNSAPDKSGLPSDRFSAERTGGSVSTLTIQRTQQEDSAVYLCASSLEGQGTREQYFGPGTRLTVT.

This clonotype was counted only a few times. With a much larger clone just one base away, this may be a read error. V gene TRBV4-3 combines with J gene TRBJ1-3; 9 bases line up with TRBD1. This CDR3 region has 17 residues. Germline V gives CDR1 LGHNA, CDR2 YSLEER. The CDR3 DNA follows: TGCACCAGCAGCCAAGACTGGACACAGGGGGCGGGAAACACCATATATTTT. Its protein product is CTSSQDWTQGAGNTIYF.

This clonotype appeared a few times. This may be a read error, as it is one base from a much larger clone. The chain couples TRBV29-1 to TRBJ2-1; D uncertain. Trimming took off 4 bases at V and 1 base at J, with 11 bases between the two ends. There are 14 residues in the CDR3. Germline assignment: CDR1 SQVTM and CDR2 ANQGSEA. CDR3 nucleotides: TGCAGCGTTGCCAGATCGAGATCCTACAATGAGCAGTTCTTC. This sequence encodes CSVARSRSYNEQFF.

Here the CDR3 reads CASSGTVPTYEQYF. CDR3 nucleotide sequence: TGTGCCAGCAGTGGGACAGTGCCTACCTACGAGCAGTACTTC. V gene TRBV12-3 or TRBV12-4 combines with J gene TRBJ2-7; 7 bases align to TRBD1. V shed 5 bases, J shed 2 bases, and the junction held 6 bases outside the gene matches. The CDR3 spans 14 residues.

The CDR3 DNA reads as TGTGCCAGCAGTTGGGACAACTTAAACTATGGCTACACCTTC. This codes for CASSWDNLNYGYTF. V and J are TRBV12-3 or TRBV12-4 and TRBJ1-2; possibly TRBD1 for D (6 bases). The CDR3 is 14 residues long. Trimming stripped 4 bases from V and 2 bases from J, with 11 bases between.

This clonotype is classed as medium-sized. This chain connects TRBV28 to TRBJ1-5; D is unresolved. Deletions cut 4 bases from V and 0 bases from J, with 10 bases between. This CDR3 spans 15 amino acids. Germline lookup yields CDR1 MDHEN and CDR2 SYDVKM. The CDR3 DNA reads as TGTGCCAGCAGTTCAGACACGATTAGCAATCAGCCCCAGCATTTT. Residues: CASSSDTISNQPQHF.

This clonotype was picked up one time. The chain has TRBV5-1 and TRBJ2-2, with 10 nucleotides matching TRBD1. CDR3 size: 15 residues. Losses at the gene ends were 4 bases for V and 7 bases for J; bases not matched to a gene: 7. The germline gives CDR1 SGHRS, CDR2 YFSETQ. CDR3 in amino acids: CASSTRTGGIGELFF. The DNA of the CDR3 is TGCGCCAGCAGCACCCGGACAGGGGGAATCGGGGAGCTGTTTTTT.

The gene calls are TRBV24-1 and TRBJ2-3; a weak D match, TRBD1 (6 bases). The V end was cut by 5 bases, the J end by 3 bases, with 11 bases between. CDR3 length: 14 residues. Germline values: CDR1 KGHDR, CDR2 SFDVKD. CDR3 DNA: TGTGCCACCAGTGGAACAGGGTTAACAGATACGCAGTATTTT. Translated: CATSGTGLTDTQYF.

There are a few counts of this clonotype. The V and J genes are TRBV12-3 or TRBV12-4 and TRBJ2-2, with 8 bases lining up with TRBD1. The CDR3 is made up of 15 amino acids. Trimming removed 6 bases from V and 8 bases from J; junction bases left unmatched: 11. CDR3 nucleotide sequence: TGTGCCAGCAGGGACGAGACAGGGGATTCTGGGGAGCTGTTTTTT. Its translation: CASRDETGDSGELFF.

This clonotype counts as medium-sized. The chain combines TRBV6-1 with TRBJ1-3; the match to TRBD1 covers 9 bases. The V segment lost 2 bases and the J segment 6 bases; nucleotides outside the gene matches: 8. Germline V lookup: CDR1 MNHNS, CDR2 SASEGT. CDR3 size: 16 residues. The CDR3 coding sequence is TGTGCCAGCAGTGAATGGGGACAGGGACCTGAAAACACCATATATTTT. It encodes CASSEWGQGPENTIYF.

The CDR3 loop is CASSLSGRASEQYF. The CDR3 DNA sequence: TGTGCCAGCAGTTTATCCGGGAGGGCCTCCGAGCAGTACTTC. The chain carries TRBV28 and TRBJ2-7, with 8 bases identical to TRBD2. The CDR3 runs 14 residues. Germline V gene lookup returns CDR1 MDHEN and CDR2 SYDVKM. After removal of 1 base from V and 6 bases from J, the junction contained 5 bases not matched to a gene.

This clonotype came up many times. The V gene is TRBV14, the J gene TRBJ2-3, with a possible D match to TRBD2 (5 bases). Trimming shortened V by 4 bases and J by 0 bases, and 8 bases separated the two germline ends. The CDR3 covers 14 residues. Per germline, CDR1 SGHDN and CDR2 FVKESK. The CDR3 DNA reads TGTGCCAGCAGCCCAGGACTGAGCACAGATACGCAGTATTTT. Translating it yields CASSPGLSTDTQYF.

At least ten counts were recorded for this clonotype. The rearrangement links TRBV7-3 to TRBJ2-3; D ambiguous. Germline V CDR1 and CDR2: SGHTA, FQGTGA. The CDR3 is made up of 14 amino acids. V was cut by 2 bases and J by 5 bases, with 11 bases left in between. The DNA for the CDR3 is TGTGCCAGCAGCTTAGTGGGAACTGGAGATACGCAGTATTTT. It yields the protein CASSLVGTGDTQYF.

This clonotype was observed at least ten times. This chain connects TRBV18 to TRBJ2-1; D call uncertain. Germline V gene data show CDR1 as KGHSH and CDR2 as LQKENI. V lost 5 bases and J 1 base, leaving 15 bases between the germline ends. CDR3 length: 16 amino acids. CDR3 nucleotide sequence: TGTGCCAGCTCATTAATCTCCCCCCTGTCCTACAATGAGCAGTTCTTC. This gives the protein CASSLISPLSYNEQFF.

The rearrangement uses TRBV27 and TRBJ2-1; 9 bases are shared with TRBD1. J gave up 8 bases and V 4 bases, and 9 bases lay outside the gene matches. This CDR3 comprises 15 residues. Looked up from germline, CDR1 is MNHEY and CDR2 is SMNVEV (reference sequence). CDR3 amino acids: CASSSPGQGEYEQFF. In nucleotides, the CDR3 is TGTGCCAGCAGTTCACCGGGACAGGGAGAATATGAGCAGTTCTTC.

Of note for this clonotype: A read error is the likely source, as a far larger clone sits one nucleotide away. The V gene is TRBV14, the J gene TRBJ1-2; D possibly corresponds to TRBD1 (5 bases). V lost 6 bases, J lost 4 bases, and 21 bases lay in between. The CDR3 is 16 amino acids. The germline gives CDR1 SGHDN, CDR2 FVKESK. DNA for the CDR3: TGTGCCAGCAGTCGGAATATCGCAGGGCAACGCTATGGCTACACCTTC. As protein: CASSRNIAGQRYGYTF.

On this clonotype: The conserved phenylalanine or tryptophan is not found at the CDR3 terminus, so this likely reflects a read error. The rearrangement joins TRBV6-5 to TRBJ2-6; unclear D gene. This CDR3 is 16 amino acids long. The V gene's germline CDR1 is MNHEY and CDR2 SVGAGI. The CDR3 DNA follows: TGTGCCAGCATTTACTCGGTCACGTCAGGGGCCAACGTCCTGACTCTC. This encodes CASIYSVTSGANVLTL.

Remarks on this clonotype: This likely traces to a read error, being one base from a far larger clone. V usage is TRBV6-2 or TRBV6-3 and J usage is TRBJ1-6, with TRBD1 identical over 7 bases. V gave up 1 base and J gave up 9 bases; unmatched junction bases: 15. This CDR3 contains 18 residues. Per the germline V gene, CDR1 is MNHEY and CDR2 is SVGEGT. The CDR3 DNA reads as TGTGCCAGCAGTTACTGGGTTTTAAGACAGGGATGGGGTTCACCCCTCCACTTT. It yields the protein CASSYWVLRQGWGSPLHF.

A note on this clonotype: A much larger clone sits a single nucleotide away, making a read error possible. The J gene is TRBJ2-5, the V gene TRBV16; no definite D call. Germline assignment: CDR1 KGHSY and CDR2 FQNENV. This CDR3 spans 13 amino acids. For the CDR3, the DNA is TGTGCCAGCAGACAATCACACGGATCGGGCCAGTACTTC. Protein: CASRQSHGSGQYF.

This chain links TRBV19 with TRBJ1-5; D gene ambiguous. V was shortened by 10 bases and J by 4 bases, with 17 bases between the two germline ends. The CDR3 is 14 residues long. Germline CDR1 and CDR2: LNHDA and SQIVND (reference sequence). The CDR3 region has the DNA TGTGCCATTATTATAGGCGGGCAGAATCAGCCCCAGCATTTT. It yields the protein CAIIIGGQNQPQHF.

To note about this clonotype: A read error is possible here, since a much larger clone lies one base away. This chain joins TRBV6-2 or TRBV6-3 and TRBJ1-2; tentative D call: TRBD1 (5 bases). Germline V gene lookup returns CDR1 MNHEY and CDR2 SVGEGT. The length of the CDR3 is 14 residues. The CDR3 region is CASSYGGEVPGYAF. As DNA, the CDR3 is TGTGCCAGCAGTTACGGGGGGGAGGTTCCGGGCTACGCCTTC.

This clonotype appeared a single time. The gene calls are TRBV6-2 or TRBV6-3 and TRBJ2-2; D tentatively fits TRBD1 or TRBD2 (5 bases each). The CDR3 has 19 residues. Germline values: CDR1 MNHEY, CDR2 SVGEGT. The V gene lost 7 bases and the J gene lost 6 bases, with 30 bases spanning the gap. This chain's CDR3 is CASTLRVFSIGIGSGELFF. DNA of the CDR3: TGTGCCAGCACCCTCAGGGTATTTTCTATCGGGATTGGCTCCGGGGAGCTGTTTTTT.

By its share, this clonotype is medium-sized. This sequence joins TRBV6-2 or TRBV6-3 and TRBJ2-2, with TRBD2 matching over 9 bases. The CDR3 runs to 18 residues. Germline V CDR1 and CDR2: MNHEY, SVGEGT. The trim removed 4 bases at V and 0 bases at J, leaving 9 bases unmatched. The CDR3 nucleotides read TGTGCCAGCAGTTCTCGGCGGGGGGGCAGCGCGAACACCGGGGAGCTGTTTTTT. Amino acids: CASSSRRGGSANTGELFF.

This clonotype was seen repeatedly, ten times or more. The chain combines TRBV5-1 with TRBJ2-7; 13 positions agree with TRBD2. Germline V gene data show CDR1 as SGHRS and CDR2 as YFSETQ. Trimming at V came to 6 bases and at J to 6 bases, leaving 12 bases not matched to a gene. The length of the CDR3 is 16 residues. DNA for the CDR3: TGCGCCAGCACACCCTCCGGACTAGCGGGAGTCGGCGAGCAGTACTTC. Protein sequence: CASTPSGLAGVGEQYF.